This TCR beta chain was documented in a study of Graves' ophthalmopathy and Graves' hyperthyroidism. The authors diagnosed from clinical symptoms, serum thyroxine, TRAb, thyroid ultrasound and orbital computed tomography. More than 7.5 ml of fresh blood yielded the PBMCs by density gradient. Study-wide findings and caveats: The model's ophthalmopathy progression predictions had about 69% sensitivity and 72.22% specificity.

This clonotype was seen only a few times. As yet, its antigen is unknown. Germline loops: CDR1 LGHDT, CDR2 YNNKEL (reference sequence). With 5 bases removed from V and 7 bases from J, the gap between germline ends came to 5 bases. The CDR3 runs 11 residues. RNA transcripts yielded amplified TCR beta CDR3 regions. Amplification began with first-round RT-PCR using HTBI primers, then second-round multiplex PCR was performed. MiXCR, run by TCRdb on the multiplex PCR reads, gives a single entry per CDR3 protein. The sample consists of around 600,000 distinct CDR3 sequences, just over 40% of them appearing once.

The TCR originated in an adult man with Graves' ophthalmopathy. Sequenced sample: peripheral blood. The chain recombines TRBV3-1 with TRBJ1-4; D call uncertain. In DNA, the CDR3 is TGTGCCAGCAGCGCCGTTGAAAAACTGTTTTTT. Protein sequence: CASSAVEKLFF. The entire variable domain, with the rest obtained from reference TRBV3-1 and TRBJ1-4, is as follows: DTAVSQTPKYLVTQMGNDKSIKCEQNLGHDTMYWYKQDSKKFLKIMFSYNNKELIINETVPNRFSPKSPDKAHLNLHINSLELGDSAVYFCASSAVEKLFFGSGTQLSVL.